This T cell receptor (beta chain) was sequenced in a study of T cell changes during pregnancy in multiple sclerosis. Libraries were prepared by immunoSEQ multiplex PCR; TCRdb keeps only in-frame clonotypes and omits some of them. In the table there are 40,000 to 60,000 clones, around 90% of which are singletons. With 0 bases removed from V and 0 bases from J, the gap between germline ends came to 9 bases. Looked up from germline, CDR1 is MGHDK and CDR2 is SYGVNS. The CDR3 has 16 amino acids. V gene TRBV25-1 combines with J gene TRBJ1-3; unclear D gene. This sample comprised CD4+ T cells from peripheral blood mononuclear cells, obtained in the third trimester of pregnancy. This receptor was taken from a female donor with multiple sclerosis, enrolled in a pregnancy study. CDR3 nucleotide sequence: TGTGCCAGCAGTGAATACGCGGCAGTCTCTGGAAACACCATATATTTT. Translated: CASSEYAAVSGNTIYF.